The clone carrying this T cell receptor beta chain is a singleton in its sample. What it recognizes is unknown. This sample is part of a study of shared clonotypes between healthy human individuals. Study-wide context: Per donor, CD8 memory used one plate, CD8 naive used two, CD4 memory used three and CD4 naive used three.

CD4+ cells underwent separation, giving CD45RA+ naive and CD45RA-negative memory subsets. Measured with immunoSEQ multiplex PCR; TCRdb has only the in-frame clones, and not every one. The sample records roughly 2 million clones, roughly 95% being singletons. Regarding the study as a whole: When compared with the clonotypes that were shared by all four sorted-subset donors, the non-shared clonotypes turned out to have lower generation probabilities. Roughly 5% was the fraction of naive CD4 clonotypes found shared across a handful of donors.

J lost 9 bases, V lost 6 bases, and 8 bases had no gene match. This CDR3 comprises 14 residues. Germline values: CDR1 SNHLY, CDR2 FYNNEI. Sequencing input: naive CD4+ T cells sorted from blood. Subset denoted: CD45RA+ positively selected. The TCR sequence derives from a man aged 18 to 35 in good health. J is TRBJ2-4 and V is TRBV2, with 10 bases lining up with TRBD2. The CDR3: CASRVTSGNGIQYF. CDR3 nucleotides: TGTGCCAGCAGAGTTACTAGCGGGAACGGCATTCAGTACTTC.